This paragraph reports one T cell receptor (beta chain). What it binds is unknown. This record comes from a study of post-analysis software for immune sequencing data. Study-wide results and caveats: Patients had higher frequencies than controls of roughly five TRBV segments, including TRBV5-6, TRBV5-1 and TRBV20-1. Compared with controls, patients showed significantly lower normalized Chao1 diversity.

CDR1 is MNHEY, CDR2 SMNVEV, per germline (reference sequence). The CDR3 contains 13 residues. Trimming pared 2 bases from V and 8 bases from J, leaving 13 bases between. Prepared libraries of TCR beta cDNA carried unique molecular identifiers. Input populations of about 0.95 to 11 million T cells gave rise to roughly 0.5 million cDNA molecules. TCRdb independently ran MiXCR on the PCR reads; one entry per CDR3 protein. Among about 810,000 distinct CDR3 sequences, approximately 53% were seen once, and the ten largest hold about 4.8%. The receptor comes from a girl aged 5-17 years with multiple sclerosis. The genes are TRBV27 and TRBJ2-7; D not certain. Material for sequencing was blood. CDR3 amino acids: CASSLGVSTKQYF. The CDR3 DNA follows: TGTGCCAGCAGTTTAGGGGTCTCTACGAAGCAGTACTTC.